A selection of T cell receptor beta chains follows, all from one sample in a study of blood T cell repertoires in COVID-19. Assay: immunoSEQ multiplex PCR; the TCRdb copy retains only in-frame clones and omits some. The sample records 180,000 or so clones, roughly 86% being singletons. Material for sequencing was PBMCs or T cells enriched from blood (not recorded which). These receptors came from a man aged 35-49 years with acute COVID-19. Both conserved end residues are part of each CDR3. Fields, in order: J gene, V gene, D gene, CDR3 DNA, CDR3 protein. A D gene is named only where the DNA matches it firmly.

J gene: TRBJ2-3
V gene: TRBV7-3
D gene: TRBD2
CDR3 DNA: TGTGCCAGCAGCAGTTCTAGCGGGAGCCCCGATACGCAGTATTTT
CDR3 protein: CASSSSSGSPDTQYF

J gene: TRBJ1-5
V gene: TRBV4-2
D gene: TRBD1
CDR3 DNA: TGTGCCAGCAGCCAAGAAGCAGGGGGGACCCTCAGCAATCAGCCCCAGCATTTT
CDR3 protein: CASSQEAGGTLSNQPQHF

J gene: TRBJ1-1
V gene: TRBV6-1
D gene: TRBD1
CDR3 DNA: TGTGCCAGCAGTGAAGGACCGGGACAGATGAACACTGAAGCTTTCTTT
CDR3 protein: CASSEGPGQMNTEAFF

J gene: TRBJ1-2
V gene: TRBV29-1
D gene: NA
CDR3 DNA: TGCAGCGTTGGGTCGAGGAAAATGGGCTACACCTTC
CDR3 protein: CSVGSRKMGYTF

J gene: TRBJ1-6
V gene: TRBV5-1
D gene: NA
CDR3 DNA: TGCGCCAGCAGCGGGACTCCGAGCTCCTATAATTCACCCCTCCACTTT
CDR3 protein: CASSGTPSSYNSPLHF

J gene: TRBJ1-1
V gene: TRBV6-5
D gene: NA
CDR3 DNA: TGTGCCAGCGGGGCCAACACTGAAGCTTTCTTT
CDR3 protein: CASGANTEAFF

J gene: TRBJ2-5
V gene: TRBV5-1
D gene: NA
CDR3 DNA: TGCGCCAGCACTAAAGGGGACTCCCCCTACCAAGAGACCCAGTACTTC
CDR3 protein: CASTKGDSPYQETQYF

J gene: TRBJ2-2
V gene: TRBV6-5
D gene: TRBD1
CDR3 DNA: TGTGCCAGCGGAACTGGACAGGGAAAATCCGGGGAGCTGTTTTTT
CDR3 protein: CASGTGQGKSGELFF

J gene: TRBJ1-5
V gene: TRBV28
D gene: NA
CDR3 DNA: TGTGCCAGCAGTTCCTATCAGCCCCAGCATTTT
CDR3 protein: CASSSYQPQHF

J gene: TRBJ2-7
V gene: TRBV7-9
D gene: TRBD2
CDR3 DNA: TGTGCCAGCAGCTTAGGAGGACTAGCCGGCGAGCAGTACTTC
CDR3 protein: CASSLGGLAGEQYF

J gene: TRBJ1-1
V gene: TRBV29-1
D gene: TRBD1
CDR3 DNA: TGCAGCGTTGAAGATAACAGGGGGATTGAAGCTTTCTTT
CDR3 protein: CSVEDNRGIEAFF